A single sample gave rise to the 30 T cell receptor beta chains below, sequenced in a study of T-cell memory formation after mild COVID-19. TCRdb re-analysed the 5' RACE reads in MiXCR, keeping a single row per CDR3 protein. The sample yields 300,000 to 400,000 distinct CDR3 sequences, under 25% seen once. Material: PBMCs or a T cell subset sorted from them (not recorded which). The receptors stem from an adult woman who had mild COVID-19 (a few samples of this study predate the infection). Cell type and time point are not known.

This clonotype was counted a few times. The CDR3 region is CASSLAIPDRVGYSNQPQHF. In DNA, the CDR3 is TGTGCCAGCAGCTTAGCGATCCCGGACAGGGTGGGATATAGCAATCAGCCCCAGCATTTT. This chain links TRBV7-9 with TRBJ1-5, with 8 nucleotides matching TRBD1. Trimming removed 0 bases from V and 0 bases from J; junction bases left unmatched: 13. In germline, CDR1 is SEHNR, CDR2 FQNEAQ (reference sequence). The CDR3 is 20 amino acids.

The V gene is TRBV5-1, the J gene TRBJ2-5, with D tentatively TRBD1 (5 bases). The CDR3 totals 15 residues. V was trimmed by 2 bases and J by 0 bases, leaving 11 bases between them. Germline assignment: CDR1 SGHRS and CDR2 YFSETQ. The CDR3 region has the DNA TGCGCCAGCAGCTTAACAGGACCGAACCAAGAGACCCAGTACTTC. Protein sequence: CASSLTGPNQETQYF.

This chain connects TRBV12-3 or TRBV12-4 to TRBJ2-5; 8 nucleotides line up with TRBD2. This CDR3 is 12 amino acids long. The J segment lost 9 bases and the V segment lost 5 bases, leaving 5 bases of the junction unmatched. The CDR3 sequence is CASSPGLAPQYF. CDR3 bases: TGTGCCAGCAGTCCAGGACTAGCTCCCCAGTACTTC.

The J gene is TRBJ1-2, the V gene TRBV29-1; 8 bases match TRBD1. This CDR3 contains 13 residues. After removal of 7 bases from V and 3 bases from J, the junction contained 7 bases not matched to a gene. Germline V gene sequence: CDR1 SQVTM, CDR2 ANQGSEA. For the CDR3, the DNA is TGCAGCGGATTGACAGGGGAAGACTATGGCTACACCTTC. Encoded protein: CSGLTGEDYGYTF.

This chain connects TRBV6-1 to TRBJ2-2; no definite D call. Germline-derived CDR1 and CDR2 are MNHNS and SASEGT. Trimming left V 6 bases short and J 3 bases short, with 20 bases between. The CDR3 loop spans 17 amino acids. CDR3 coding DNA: TGTGCCAGCAGACCGTCCCATCTGACCCCGGACACCGGGGAGCTGTTTTTT. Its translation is CASRPSHLTPDTGELFF.

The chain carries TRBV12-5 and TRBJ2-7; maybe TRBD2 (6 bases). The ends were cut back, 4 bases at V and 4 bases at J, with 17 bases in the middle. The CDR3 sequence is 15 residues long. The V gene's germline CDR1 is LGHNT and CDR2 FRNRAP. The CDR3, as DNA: TGTGCTAGTGGTTCCTGGGACTTCGCCTTTTACGAGCAGTACTTC. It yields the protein CASGSWDFAFYEQYF.

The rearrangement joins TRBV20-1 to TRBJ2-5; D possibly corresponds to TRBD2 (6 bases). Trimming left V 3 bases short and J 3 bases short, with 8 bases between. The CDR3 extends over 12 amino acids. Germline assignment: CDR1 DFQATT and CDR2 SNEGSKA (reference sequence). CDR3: CSAREGEETQYF. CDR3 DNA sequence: TGCAGTGCTAGGGAGGGAGAAGAGACCCAGTACTTC.

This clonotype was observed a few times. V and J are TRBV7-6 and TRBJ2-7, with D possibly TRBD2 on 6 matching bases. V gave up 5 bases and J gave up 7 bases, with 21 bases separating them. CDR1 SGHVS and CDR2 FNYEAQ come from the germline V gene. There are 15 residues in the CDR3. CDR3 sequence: CASSPTFGSREEQYF. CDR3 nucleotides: TGTGCCAGCAGCCCCACCTTCGGGAGCCGGGAAGAGCAGTACTTC.

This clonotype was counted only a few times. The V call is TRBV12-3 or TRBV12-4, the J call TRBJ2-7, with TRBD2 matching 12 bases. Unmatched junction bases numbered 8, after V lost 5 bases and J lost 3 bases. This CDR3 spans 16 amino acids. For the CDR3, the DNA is TGTGCCAGCAGTGGGGGACGGACTAGCGGGGTCTACGAGCAGTACTTC. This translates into CASSGGRTSGVYEQYF.

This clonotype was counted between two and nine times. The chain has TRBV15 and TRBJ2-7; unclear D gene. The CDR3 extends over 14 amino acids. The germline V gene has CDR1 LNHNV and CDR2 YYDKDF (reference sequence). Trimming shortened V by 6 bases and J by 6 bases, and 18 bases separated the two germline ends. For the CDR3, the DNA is TGTGCCACCAGTACCACATGGGTCCTGGGCGAGCAGTACTTC. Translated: CATSTTWVLGEQYF.

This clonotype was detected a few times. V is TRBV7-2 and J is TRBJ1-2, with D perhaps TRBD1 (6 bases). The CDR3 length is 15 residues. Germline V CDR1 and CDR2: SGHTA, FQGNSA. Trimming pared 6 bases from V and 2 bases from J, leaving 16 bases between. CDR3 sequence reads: CASRLSGQRNYGYTF. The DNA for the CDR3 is TGTGCCAGCAGGCTTTCTGGACAGAGGAACTATGGCTACACCTTC.

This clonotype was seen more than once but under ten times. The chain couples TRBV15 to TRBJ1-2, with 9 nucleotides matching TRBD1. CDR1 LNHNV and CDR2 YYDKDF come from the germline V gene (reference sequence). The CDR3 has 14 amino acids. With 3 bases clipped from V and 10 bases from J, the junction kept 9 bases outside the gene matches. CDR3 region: CATSSPGTGHAYTF. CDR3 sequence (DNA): TGTGCCACCAGCAGTCCCGGGACAGGGCACGCCTACACCTTC.

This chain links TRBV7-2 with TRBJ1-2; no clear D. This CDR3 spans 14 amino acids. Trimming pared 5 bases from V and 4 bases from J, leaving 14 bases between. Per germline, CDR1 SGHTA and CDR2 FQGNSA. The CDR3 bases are TGTGCCAGCAGCGCCGCCCCGTTCGGCTATGGCTACACCTTC. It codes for CASSAAPFGYGYTF.

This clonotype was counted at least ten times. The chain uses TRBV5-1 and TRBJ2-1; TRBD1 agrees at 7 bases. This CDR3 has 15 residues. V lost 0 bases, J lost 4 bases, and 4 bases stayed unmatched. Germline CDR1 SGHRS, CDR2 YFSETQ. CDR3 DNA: TGCGCCAGCAGCTTGGACAGGGGCTATTACAATGAGCAGTTCTTC. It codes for CASSLDRGYYNEQFF.

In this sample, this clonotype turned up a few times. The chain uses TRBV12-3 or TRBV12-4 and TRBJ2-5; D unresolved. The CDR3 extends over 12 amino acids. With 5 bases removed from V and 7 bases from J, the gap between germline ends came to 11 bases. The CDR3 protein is CASSPAVGTQYF. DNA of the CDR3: TGTGCCAGCAGTCCCGCCGTGGGGACCCAGTACTTC.

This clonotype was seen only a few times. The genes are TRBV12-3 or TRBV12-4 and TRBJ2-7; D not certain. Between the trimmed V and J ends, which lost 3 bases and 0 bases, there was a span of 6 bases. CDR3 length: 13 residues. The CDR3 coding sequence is TGTGCCAGCAGTTTCACCCCCTCCTACGAGCAGTACTTC. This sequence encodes CASSFTPSYEQYF.

The CDR3 region is CASRTTADGYNEQFF. The CDR3 DNA reads as TGTGCCAGCAGGACAACCGCCGATGGATACAATGAGCAGTTCTTC. The chain couples TRBV7-9 to TRBJ2-1; no clear D. Germline-derived CDR1 and CDR2 are SEHNR and FQNEAQ (reference sequence). This CDR3 region has 15 residues. The V and J ends lost 6 bases and 4 bases respectively, with 16 bases between them.

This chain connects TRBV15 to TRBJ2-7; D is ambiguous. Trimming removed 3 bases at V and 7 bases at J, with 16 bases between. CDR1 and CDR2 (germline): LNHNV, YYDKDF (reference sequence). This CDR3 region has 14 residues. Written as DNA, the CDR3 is TGTGCCACCAGCAGGCTGGGAAGCCCTAGAGAGCAGTACTTC. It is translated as CATSRLGSPREQYF.

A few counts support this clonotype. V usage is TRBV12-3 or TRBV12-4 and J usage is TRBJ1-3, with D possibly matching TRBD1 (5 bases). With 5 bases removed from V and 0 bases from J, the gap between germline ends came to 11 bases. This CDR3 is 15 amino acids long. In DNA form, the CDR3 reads TGTGCCAGCAGTCCCGAGGGGTTCTCTGGAAACACCATATATTTT. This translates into CASSPEGFSGNTIYF.

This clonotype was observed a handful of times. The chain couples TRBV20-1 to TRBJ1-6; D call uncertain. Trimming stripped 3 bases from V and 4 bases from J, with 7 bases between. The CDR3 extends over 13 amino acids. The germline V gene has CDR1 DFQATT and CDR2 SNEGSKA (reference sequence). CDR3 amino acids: CSARGSYNSPLHF. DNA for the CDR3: TGCAGTGCTAGGGGCAGTTATAATTCACCCCTCCACTTT.

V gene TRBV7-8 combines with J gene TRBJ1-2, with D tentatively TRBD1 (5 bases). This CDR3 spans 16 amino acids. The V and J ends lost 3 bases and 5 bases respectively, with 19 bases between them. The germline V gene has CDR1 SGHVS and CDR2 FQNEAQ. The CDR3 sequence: CASSFYLTASPYGYTF. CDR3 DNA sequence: TGTGCCAGCAGCTTTTATTTGACAGCATCCCCATATGGCTACACCTTC.

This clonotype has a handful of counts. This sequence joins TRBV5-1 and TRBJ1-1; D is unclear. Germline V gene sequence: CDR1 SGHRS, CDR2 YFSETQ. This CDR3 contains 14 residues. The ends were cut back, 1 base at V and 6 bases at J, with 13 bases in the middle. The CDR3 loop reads CASSLNVPDAEAFF. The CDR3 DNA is TGCGCCAGCAGCTTGAACGTCCCGGACGCTGAAGCTTTCTTT.

The CDR3 reads CASSSQQGNGYTF. The CDR3 DNA is TGTGCCAGCAGTTCACAACAGGGGAATGGCTACACCTTC. This rearrangement joins TRBV12-3 or TRBV12-4 to TRBJ1-2; TRBD1 agrees at 7 bases. Unmatched junction bases numbered 5, after V lost 4 bases and J lost 6 bases. This CDR3 spans 13 amino acids.

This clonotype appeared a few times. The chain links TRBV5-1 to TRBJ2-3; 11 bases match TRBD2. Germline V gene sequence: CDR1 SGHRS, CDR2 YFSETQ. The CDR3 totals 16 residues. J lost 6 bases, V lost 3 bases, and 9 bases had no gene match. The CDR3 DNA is TGCGCCAGCAGCTCGAATAGCGGGGGGGCCGGGGATACGCAGTATTTT. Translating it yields CASSSNSGGAGDTQYF.

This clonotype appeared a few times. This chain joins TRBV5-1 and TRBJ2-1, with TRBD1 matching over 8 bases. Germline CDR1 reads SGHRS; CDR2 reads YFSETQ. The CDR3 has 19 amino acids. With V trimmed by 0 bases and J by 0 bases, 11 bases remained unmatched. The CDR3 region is CASSLEGTGRRDSYNEQFF. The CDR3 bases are TGCGCCAGCAGCTTGGAAGGGACAGGTCGTCGGGACTCCTACAATGAGCAGTTCTTC.

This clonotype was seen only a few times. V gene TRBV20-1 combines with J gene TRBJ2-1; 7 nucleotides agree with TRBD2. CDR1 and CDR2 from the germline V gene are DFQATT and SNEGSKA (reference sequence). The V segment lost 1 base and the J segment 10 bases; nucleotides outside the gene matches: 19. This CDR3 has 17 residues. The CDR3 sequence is CSARAPDFSGVKEEQFF. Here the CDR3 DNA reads TGCAGTGCTAGAGCCCCCGATTTCAGCGGGGTGAAAGAAGAGCAGTTCTTC.

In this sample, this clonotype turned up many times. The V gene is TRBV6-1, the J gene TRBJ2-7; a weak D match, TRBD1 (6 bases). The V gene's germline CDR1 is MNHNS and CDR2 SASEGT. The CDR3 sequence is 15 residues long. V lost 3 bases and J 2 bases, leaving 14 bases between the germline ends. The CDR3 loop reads CASSDMGHTTYEQYF. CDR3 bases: TGTGCCAGCAGTGATATGGGACATACCACCTACGAGCAGTACTTC.

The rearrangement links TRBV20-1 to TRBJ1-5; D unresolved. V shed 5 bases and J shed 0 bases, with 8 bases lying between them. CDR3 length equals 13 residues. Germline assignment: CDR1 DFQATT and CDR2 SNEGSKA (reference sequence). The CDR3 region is CSAWGSSNQPQHF. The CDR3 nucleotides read TGCAGTGCTTGGGGTTCTAGCAATCAGCCCCAGCATTTT.

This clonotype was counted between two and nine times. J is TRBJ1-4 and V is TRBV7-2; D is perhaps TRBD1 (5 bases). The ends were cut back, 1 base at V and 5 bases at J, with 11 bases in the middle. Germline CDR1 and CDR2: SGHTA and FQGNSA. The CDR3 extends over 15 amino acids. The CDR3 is CASSLVGGYNEKLFF. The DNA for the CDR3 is TGTGCCAGCAGCTTAGTTGGGGGGTACAATGAAAAACTGTTTTTT.

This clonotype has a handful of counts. The CDR3 protein is CASSLAPSGGQETQYF. The CDR3 coding sequence is TGTGCCAGCAGCTTAGCGCCGAGCGGGGGGCAAGAGACCCAGTACTTC. This chain connects TRBV7-9 to TRBJ2-5; 9 bases fit TRBD2. The germline CDR1 and CDR2 sequences are SEHNR and FQNEAQ (reference sequence). This CDR3 comprises 16 residues. Trimming cost V 0 bases and J 2 bases; bases outside gene matches: 4.